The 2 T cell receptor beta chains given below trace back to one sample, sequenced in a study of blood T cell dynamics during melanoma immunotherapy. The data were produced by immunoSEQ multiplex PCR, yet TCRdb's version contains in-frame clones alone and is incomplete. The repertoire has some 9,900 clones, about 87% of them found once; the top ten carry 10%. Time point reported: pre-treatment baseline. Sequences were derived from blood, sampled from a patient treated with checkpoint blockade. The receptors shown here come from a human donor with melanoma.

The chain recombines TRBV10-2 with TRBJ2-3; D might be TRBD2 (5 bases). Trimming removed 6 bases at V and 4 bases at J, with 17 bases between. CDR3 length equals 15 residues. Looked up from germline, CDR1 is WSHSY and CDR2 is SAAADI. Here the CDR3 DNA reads TGCGCCAGCAGACCCCCTGCCGGGGTGGCAGATACGCAGTATTTT. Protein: CASRPPAGVADTQYF.

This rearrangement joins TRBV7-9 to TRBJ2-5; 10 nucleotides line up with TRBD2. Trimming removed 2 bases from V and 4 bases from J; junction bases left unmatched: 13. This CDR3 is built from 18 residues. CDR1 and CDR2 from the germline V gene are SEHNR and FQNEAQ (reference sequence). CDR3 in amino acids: CASSLSVAGGIPPETQYF. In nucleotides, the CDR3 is TGTGCCAGCAGCTTATCGGTAGCGGGAGGCATCCCCCCAGAGACCCAGTACTTC.